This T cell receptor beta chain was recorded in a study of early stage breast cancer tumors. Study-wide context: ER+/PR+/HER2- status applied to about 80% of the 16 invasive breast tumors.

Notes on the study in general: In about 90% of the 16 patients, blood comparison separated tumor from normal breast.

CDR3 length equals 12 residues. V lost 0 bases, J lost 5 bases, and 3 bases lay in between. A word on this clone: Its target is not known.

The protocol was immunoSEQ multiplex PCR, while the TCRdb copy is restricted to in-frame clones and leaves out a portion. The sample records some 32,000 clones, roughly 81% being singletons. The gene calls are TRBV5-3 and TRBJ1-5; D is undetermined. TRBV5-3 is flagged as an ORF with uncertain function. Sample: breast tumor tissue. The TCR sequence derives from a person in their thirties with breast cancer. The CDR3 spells CARSLGDQPQHF. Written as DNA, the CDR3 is TGTGCCAGAAGCTTGGGCGATCAGCCCCAGCATTTT.